This T cell receptor beta chain is from a study of T-cell memory formation after mild COVID-19. With constant-segment primers, 5'RACE yielded cDNA libraries of TCR alpha and TCR beta that carried sample barcodes and UMIs. TCRdb reanalysed the 5' RACE reads using MiXCR and keeps one entry per CDR3 protein. The data hold 450,000 to 650,000 distinct CDR3 sequences, with roughly 20% observed a single time. Study results and caveats: Later expanders leaned CD4+, whereas day 15 to 85 contracting clones were balanced CD4/CD8.

This clonotype was found a few times. Its target is unknown. The clonotype comes from an adult woman who had mild COVID-19 (a few samples of this study predate the infection). Cell type and time point are not known. Sequenced input: PBMCs or a T cell subset sorted from them (not recorded which).

In nucleotides, the CDR3 is TGTGCCAGCAGGGCATTTTACAATGAGCAGTTCTTC. Encoded protein: CASRAFYNEQFF. The genes are TRBV25-1 and TRBJ2-1; D is uncertain. The CDR3 is made up of 12 amino acids. The germline V gene encodes CDR1 MGHDK and CDR2 SYGVNS. Trimming shortened V by 6 bases and J by 4 bases, and 7 bases separated the two germline ends.